Presented here are 10 T cell receptor beta chains from one specimen sequenced in a study of T cell responses to AZD1222 COVID-19 vaccine. TCRdb's table, derived via immunoSEQ multiplex PCR, lists solely in-frame clones and lacks some. The table lists under 100,000 clones, 86% of them singletons. The sequenced sample was peripheral blood, obtained on day 0 of AZD1222 vaccination. These receptors all stem from an adult in good health.

V and J are TRBV11-2 and TRBJ2-5; D is ambiguous. Deletions cut 4 bases from V and 5 bases from J, with 23 bases between. The CDR3 sequence is 17 residues long. Germline V gives CDR1 SGHAT, CDR2 FQNNGV. The CDR3 bases are TGTGCCAGCAGCTCAAAAGCGCTGCTCTACTCCGAGGAGACCCAGTACTTC. It encodes CASSSKALLYSEETQYF. Looking up the rest from reference TRBV11-2 and TRBJ2-5 gives the full variable domain: EAGVAQSPRYKIIEKRQSVAFWCNPISGHATLYWYQQILGQGPKLLIQFQNNGVVDDSQLPKDRFSAERLKGVDSTLKIQPAKLEDSAVYLCASSSKALLYSEETQYFGPGTRLLVL.

The chain's CDR3 is CASSLGPNLQETQYF. In nucleotides, the CDR3 is TGTGCCAGCAGCTTAGGGCCTAACCTCCAAGAGACCCAGTACTTC. This chain connects TRBV7-2 to TRBJ2-5; no definite D call. CDR3 length: 15 amino acids. Germline V gene sequence: CDR1 SGHTA, CDR2 FQGNSA. V lost 1 base and J lost 1, with 10 bases in between.

The chain combines TRBV7-2 with TRBJ2-3, with TRBD2 matching 10 bases. J lost 3 bases, V lost 1 base, and 10 bases had no gene match. The CDR3 is 18 residues long. The germline gives CDR1 SGHTA, CDR2 FQGNSA. The CDR3 DNA is TGTGCCAGCAGCTTAGAGCTAGCGGGAGTCGGTGGGACAGATACGCAGTATTTT. Protein sequence: CASSLELAGVGGTDTQYF.

V is TRBV7-9 and J is TRBJ2-5; D remains ambiguous. Trimming cost V 2 bases and J 4 bases, with 8 bases left between them. CDR3 length: 13 amino acids. Germline CDR1 is SEHNR and CDR2 is FQNEAQ (reference sequence). In nucleotides, the CDR3 is TGTGCCAGCAGCTTATCAGGTGGAGAGACCCAGTACTTC. It translates to CASSLSGGETQYF.

The gene calls are TRBV28 and TRBJ1-6; D is unresolved. The V end was cut by 1 base, the J end by 10 bases, with 14 bases between. This CDR3 contains 15 residues. The V gene's germline CDR1 is MDHEN and CDR2 SYDVKM. CDR3 protein: CASSLFEGGGSPLHF. The CDR3 DNA reads as TGTGCCAGCAGTTTATTTGAGGGTGGAGGCTCACCCCTCCACTTT. The variable domain in full, with the rest retrieved from reference TRBV28 and TRBJ1-6, is DVKVTQSSRYLVKRTGEKVFLECVQDMDHENMFWYRQDPGLGLRLIYFSYDVKMKEKGDIPEGYSVSREKKERFSLILESASTNQTSMYLCASSLFEGGGSPLHFGNGTRLTVT.

The rearrangement uses TRBV7-3 and TRBJ2-2; TRBD2 matches 11 bases. The germline V gene encodes CDR1 SGHTA and CDR2 FQGTGA. The V and J ends lost 0 bases and 6 bases, in that order; junction bases with no gene match: 3. The CDR3 length is 16 residues. The CDR3: CASSLTSSGRPGELFF. The CDR3 coding sequence is TGTGCCAGCAGCTTAACTTCTAGCGGGAGGCCCGGGGAGCTGTTTTTT.

The rearrangement joins TRBV19 to TRBJ2-5; TRBD1 agrees at 9 bases. The CDR3 runs 13 residues. The V and J ends lost 5 bases and 7 bases, in that order; junction bases with no gene match: 5. CDR1 and CDR2 from the germline V gene are LNHDA and SQIVND (reference sequence). The CDR3 protein is CASSGQGYGTQYF. The CDR3 DNA follows: TGTGCCAGTAGTGGACAGGGGTACGGGACCCAGTACTTC.

CDR3 DNA sequence: TGTGCCAGCAGTGTTGTCACCGGGGAGCTGTTTTTT. This translates into CASSVVTGELFF. The rearrangement uses TRBV27 and TRBJ2-2; D call uncertain. Per the germline V gene, CDR1 is MNHEY and CDR2 is SMNVEV (reference sequence). V was cut by 5 bases and J by 4 bases, with 5 bases left in between. The CDR3 consists of 12 residues.

CDR3 in amino acids: CATPNAGGRYGYTF. The CDR3 region has the DNA TGTGCCACCCCCAATGCAGGGGGACGGTATGGCTACACCTTC. The chain employs TRBV28 and TRBJ1-2; 7 bases align to TRBD1. The trim removed 10 bases at V and 5 bases at J, leaving 13 bases unmatched. The CDR3 spans 14 residues. Germline assignment: CDR1 MDHEN and CDR2 SYDVKM.

The rearrangement links TRBV7-2 to TRBJ2-1; no clear D. The CDR3 loop spans 17 amino acids. Per the germline V gene, CDR1 is SGHTA and CDR2 is FQGNSA. The V gene lost 5 bases and the J gene lost 3 bases, with 20 bases spanning the gap. The CDR3 here is CASSHTPGSPLYNEQFF. Written as DNA, the CDR3 is TGTGCCAGCAGCCACACCCCCGGGTCCCCCCTCTACAATGAGCAGTTCTTC.